This TCR beta chain came from a study of control samples from healthy donors and cancer patients (dated by TCRdb to 2020 to 2022). Library preparation was by the immunoSEQ multiplex PCR assay. Held by TCRdb, this immuneACCESS table contains in-frame sequences only and omits some clones. Under half of the omission traces to an unresolved V gene where checked; the cause of the rest is unknown. The sample table lists about 71,000 clones, around nine tenths of them with a count of one. The ten largest clonotypes hold around 20% of the sample. Note on this clone: Which antigen it targets is not known. Within one base of it there is no much larger clone, and no base qualities were kept.

CDR1 SGHAT and CDR2 FQDESV are derived from the germline V gene (reference sequence). V and J are truncated by 0 bases and 5 bases respectively, leaving an intervening sequence of 13 bases. The CDR3 starts with the cysteine, ends with the phenylalanine, and has 15 residues. CDR3 DNA only is kept here, 45 bases in frame from base 1. Sequencing input: PBMCs. The sequence was collected from a man between 60 and 75 years old with lung cancer. The sequence joins TRBV11-1 to TRBJ1-1; the D gene cannot be named for sure. Here is the DNA: TGTGCCAGCAGCTTAGCGGAGTTGTCGAGGACTGAAGCTTTCTTT. This codes for CASSLAELSRTEAFF.